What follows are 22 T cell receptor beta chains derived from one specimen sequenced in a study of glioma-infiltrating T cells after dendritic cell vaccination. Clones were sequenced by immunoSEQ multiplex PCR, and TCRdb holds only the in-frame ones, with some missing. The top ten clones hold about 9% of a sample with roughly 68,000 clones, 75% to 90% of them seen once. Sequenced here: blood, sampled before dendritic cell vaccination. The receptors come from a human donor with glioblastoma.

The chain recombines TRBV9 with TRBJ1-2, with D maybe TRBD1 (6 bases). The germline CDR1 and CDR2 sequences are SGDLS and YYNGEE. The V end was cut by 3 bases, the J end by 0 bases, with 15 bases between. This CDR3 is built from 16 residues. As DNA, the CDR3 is TGTGCCAGCAGCGCATCCACCAGGGGATCTAACTATGGCTACACCTTC. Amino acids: CASSASTRGSNYGYTF.

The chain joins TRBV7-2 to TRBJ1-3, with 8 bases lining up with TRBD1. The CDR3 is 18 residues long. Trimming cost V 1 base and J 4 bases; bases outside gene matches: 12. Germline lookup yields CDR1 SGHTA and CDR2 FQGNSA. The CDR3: CASSLGPGGQASGNTIYF. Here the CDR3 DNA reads TGTGCCAGCAGCTTAGGCCCGGGGGGACAGGCTTCAGGAAACACCATATATTTT. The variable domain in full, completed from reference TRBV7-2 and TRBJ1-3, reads GAGVSQSPSNKVTEKGKDVELRCDPISGHTALYWYRQSLGQGLEFLIYFQGNSAPDKSGLPSDRFSAERTGGSVSTLTIQRTQQEDSAVYLCASSLGPGGQASGNTIYFGEGSWLTVV.

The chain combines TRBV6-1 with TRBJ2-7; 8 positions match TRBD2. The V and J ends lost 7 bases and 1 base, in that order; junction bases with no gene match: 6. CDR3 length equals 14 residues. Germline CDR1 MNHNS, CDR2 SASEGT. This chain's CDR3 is CASKLGGASYEQYF. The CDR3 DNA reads TGTGCCAGCAAACTCGGGGGGGCTTCCTACGAGCAGTACTTC.

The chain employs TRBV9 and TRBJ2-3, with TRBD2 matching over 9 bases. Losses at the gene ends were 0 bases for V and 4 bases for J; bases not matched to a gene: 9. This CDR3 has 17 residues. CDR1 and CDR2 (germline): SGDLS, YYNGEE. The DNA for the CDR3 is TGTGCCAGCAGCGTAGAGGTTGGACTAGCGAGGGCAGATACGCAGTATTTT. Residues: CASSVEVGLARADTQYF.

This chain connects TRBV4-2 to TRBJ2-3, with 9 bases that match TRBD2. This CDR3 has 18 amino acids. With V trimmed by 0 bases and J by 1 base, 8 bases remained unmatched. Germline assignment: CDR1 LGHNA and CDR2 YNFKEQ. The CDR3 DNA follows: TGTGCCAGCAGCCAAGAGGACTTCCAGCGGGGGGGCACAGATACGCAGTATTTT. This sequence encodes CASSQEDFQRGGTDTQYF.

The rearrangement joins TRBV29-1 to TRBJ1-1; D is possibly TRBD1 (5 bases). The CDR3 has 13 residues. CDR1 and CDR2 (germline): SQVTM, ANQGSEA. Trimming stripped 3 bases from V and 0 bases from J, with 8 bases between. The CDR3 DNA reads TGCAGCGTTGAGGGGGGGATGAACACTGAAGCTTTCTTT. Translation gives CSVEGGMNTEAFF.

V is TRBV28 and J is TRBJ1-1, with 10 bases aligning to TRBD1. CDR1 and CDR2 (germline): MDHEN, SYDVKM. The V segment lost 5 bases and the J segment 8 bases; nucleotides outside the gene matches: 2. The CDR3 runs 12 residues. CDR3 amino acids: CASSLGQGEAFF. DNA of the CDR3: TGTGCCAGCAGTCTGGGACAGGGGGAAGCTTTCTTT.

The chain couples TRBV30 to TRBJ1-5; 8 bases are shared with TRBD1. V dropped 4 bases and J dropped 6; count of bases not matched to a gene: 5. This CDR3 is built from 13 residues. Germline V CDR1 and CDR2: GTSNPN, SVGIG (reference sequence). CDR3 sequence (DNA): TGTGCCTGGAACCAGGGGGCCTTTCAGCCCCAGCATTTT. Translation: CAWNQGAFQPQHF. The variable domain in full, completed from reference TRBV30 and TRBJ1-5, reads SQTIHQWPATLVQPVGSPLSLECTVEGTSNPNLYWYRQAAGRGLQLLFYSVGIGQISSEVPQNLSASRPQDRQFILSSKKLLLSDSGFYLCAWNQGAFQPQHFGDGTRLSIL.

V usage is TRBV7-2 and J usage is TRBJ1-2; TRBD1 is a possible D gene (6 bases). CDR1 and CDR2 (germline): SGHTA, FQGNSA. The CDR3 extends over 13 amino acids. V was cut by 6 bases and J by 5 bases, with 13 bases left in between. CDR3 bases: TGTGCCAGCAGTCCAACAGGGTCTTATGGCTACACCTTC. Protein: CASSPTGSYGYTF.

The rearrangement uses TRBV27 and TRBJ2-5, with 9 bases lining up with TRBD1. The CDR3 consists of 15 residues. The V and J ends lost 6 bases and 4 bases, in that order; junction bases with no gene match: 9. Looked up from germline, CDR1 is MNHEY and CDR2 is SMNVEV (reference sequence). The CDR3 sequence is CASSTSGTGRETQYF. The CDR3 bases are TGTGCCAGCAGCACCTCCGGGACAGGGAGAGAGACCCAGTACTTC.

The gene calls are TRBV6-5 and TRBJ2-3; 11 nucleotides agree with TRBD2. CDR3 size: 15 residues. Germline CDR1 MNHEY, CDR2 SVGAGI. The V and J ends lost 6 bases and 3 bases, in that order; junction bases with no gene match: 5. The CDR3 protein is CASRIAGGPTDTQYF. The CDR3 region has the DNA TGTGCCAGCAGAATAGCGGGGGGGCCTACAGATACGCAGTATTTT.

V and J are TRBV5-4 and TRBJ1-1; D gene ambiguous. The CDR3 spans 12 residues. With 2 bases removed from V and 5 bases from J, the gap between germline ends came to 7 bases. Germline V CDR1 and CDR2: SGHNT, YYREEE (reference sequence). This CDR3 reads CASSFGGTEAFF. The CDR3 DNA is TGTGCCAGCAGCTTCGGCGGAACTGAAGCTTTCTTT. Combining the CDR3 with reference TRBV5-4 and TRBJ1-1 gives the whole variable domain ETGVTQSPTHLIKTRGQQVTLRCSSQSGHNTVSWYQQALGQGPQFIFQYYREEENGRGNFPPRFSGLQFPNYSSELNVNALELDDSALYLCASSFGGTEAFFGQGTRLTVV.

CDR3 amino acids: CATSRDSGAHQPQHF. The CDR3 DNA reads TGTGCCACCAGCAGGGACAGTGGGGCACATCAGCCCCAGCATTTT. The chain combines TRBV15 with TRBJ1-5, with D maybe TRBD1 (6 bases). The CDR3 contains 15 residues. Trimming took 3 bases from V and 5 from J, leaving 14 bases between them. The germline V gene encodes CDR1 LNHNV and CDR2 YYDKDF (reference sequence). Based on the CDR3 plus reference TRBV15 and TRBJ1-5, the full variable domain is DAMVIQNPRYQVTQFGKPVTLSCSQTLNHNVMYWYQQKSSQAPKLLFHYYDKDFNNEADTPDNFQSRRPNTSFCFLDIRSPGLGDTAMYLCATSRDSGAHQPQHFGDGTRLSIL.

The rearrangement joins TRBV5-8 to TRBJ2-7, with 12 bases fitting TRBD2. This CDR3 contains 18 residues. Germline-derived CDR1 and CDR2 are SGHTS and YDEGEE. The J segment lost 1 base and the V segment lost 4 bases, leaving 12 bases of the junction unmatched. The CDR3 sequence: CASSRSGLAGSKSYEQYF. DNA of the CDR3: TGTGCCAGCAGCCGATCGGGACTAGCGGGTTCTAAATCCTACGAGCAGTACTTC.

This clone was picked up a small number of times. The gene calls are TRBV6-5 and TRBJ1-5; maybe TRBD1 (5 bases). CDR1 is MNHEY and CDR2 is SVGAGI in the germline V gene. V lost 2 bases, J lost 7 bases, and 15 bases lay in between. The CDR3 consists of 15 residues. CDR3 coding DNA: TGTGCCAGCAGTTACACCAGCAGGGAGGGCCAGCCCCAGCATTTT. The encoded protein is CASSYTSREGQPQHF.

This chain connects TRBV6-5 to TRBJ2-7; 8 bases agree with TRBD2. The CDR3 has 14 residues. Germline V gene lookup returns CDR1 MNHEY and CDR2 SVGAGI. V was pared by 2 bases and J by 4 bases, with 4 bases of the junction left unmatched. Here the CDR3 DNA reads TGTGCCAGCAGTTACGGTCGGGGGGGGTACGAGCAGTACTTC. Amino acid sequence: CASSYGRGGYEQYF.

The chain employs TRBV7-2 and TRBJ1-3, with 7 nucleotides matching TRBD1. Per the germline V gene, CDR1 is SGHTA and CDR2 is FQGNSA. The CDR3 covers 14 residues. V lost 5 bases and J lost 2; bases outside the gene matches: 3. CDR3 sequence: CASSIDRAGNTIYF. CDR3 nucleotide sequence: TGTGCCAGCAGCATCGACAGGGCTGGAAACACCATATATTTT.

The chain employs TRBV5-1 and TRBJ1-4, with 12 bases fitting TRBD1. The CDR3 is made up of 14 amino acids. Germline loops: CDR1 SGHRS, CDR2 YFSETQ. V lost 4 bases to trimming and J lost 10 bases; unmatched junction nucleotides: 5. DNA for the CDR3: TGCGCCAGCAGCCCGGGACAGGGGGCAGGAAAACTGTTTTTT. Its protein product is CASSPGQGAGKLFF. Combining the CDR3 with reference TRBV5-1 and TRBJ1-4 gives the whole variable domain KAGVTQTPRYLIKTRGQQVTLSCSPISGHRSVSWYQQTPGQGLQFLFEYFSETQRNKGNFPGRFSGRQFSNSRSEMNVSTLELGDSALYLCASSPGQGAGKLFFGSGTQLSVL.

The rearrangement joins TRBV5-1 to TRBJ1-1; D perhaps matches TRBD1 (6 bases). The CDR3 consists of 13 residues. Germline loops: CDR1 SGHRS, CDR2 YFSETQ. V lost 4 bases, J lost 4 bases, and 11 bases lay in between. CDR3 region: CASSHTGFTEAFF. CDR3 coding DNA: TGCGCCAGCAGCCATACAGGGTTCACTGAAGCTTTCTTT. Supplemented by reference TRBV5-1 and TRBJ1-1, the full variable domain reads KAGVTQTPRYLIKTRGQQVTLSCSPISGHRSVSWYQQTPGQGLQFLFEYFSETQRNKGNFPGRFSGRQFSNSRSEMNVSTLELGDSALYLCASSHTGFTEAFFGQGTRLTVV.

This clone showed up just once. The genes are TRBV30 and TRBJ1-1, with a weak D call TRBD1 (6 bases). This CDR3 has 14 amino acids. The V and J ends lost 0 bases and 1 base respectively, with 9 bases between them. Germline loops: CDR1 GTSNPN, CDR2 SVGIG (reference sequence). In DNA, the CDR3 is TGTGCCTGGAGTGTATACAGGGCGAACACTGAAGCTTTCTTT. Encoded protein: CAWSVYRANTEAFF.

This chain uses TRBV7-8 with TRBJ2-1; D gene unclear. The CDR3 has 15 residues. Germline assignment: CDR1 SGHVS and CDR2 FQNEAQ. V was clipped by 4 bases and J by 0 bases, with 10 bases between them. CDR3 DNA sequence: TGTGCCAGCAGCTCAATCATGCGCTCCTACAATGAGCAGTTCTTC. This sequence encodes CASSSIMRSYNEQFF.

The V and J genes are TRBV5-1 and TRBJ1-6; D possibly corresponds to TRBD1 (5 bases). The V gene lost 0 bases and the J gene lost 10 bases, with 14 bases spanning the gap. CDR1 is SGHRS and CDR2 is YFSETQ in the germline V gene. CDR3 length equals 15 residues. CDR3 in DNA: TGCGCCAGCAGCTTGGCGGGAGGGGAGGAATCACCCCTCCACTTT. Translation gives CASSLAGGEESPLHF.